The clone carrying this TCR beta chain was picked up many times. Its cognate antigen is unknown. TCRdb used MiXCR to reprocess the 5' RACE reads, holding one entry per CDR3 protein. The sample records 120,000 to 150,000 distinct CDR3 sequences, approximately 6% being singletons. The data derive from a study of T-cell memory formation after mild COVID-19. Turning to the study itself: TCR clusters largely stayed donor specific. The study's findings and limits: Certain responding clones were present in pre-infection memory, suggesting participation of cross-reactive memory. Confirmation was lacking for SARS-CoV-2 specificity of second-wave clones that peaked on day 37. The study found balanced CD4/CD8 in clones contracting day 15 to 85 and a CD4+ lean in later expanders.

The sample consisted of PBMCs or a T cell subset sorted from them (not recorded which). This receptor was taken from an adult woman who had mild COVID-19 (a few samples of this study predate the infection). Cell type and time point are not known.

CDR3 coding DNA: TGCGCCAGCAGCCAAGATCGGGCCGGAGGATTCGGTGGCTACACCTTC. Translating it yields CASSQDRAGGFGGYTF. The chain is built from TRBV4-1 and TRBJ1-2; D is unresolved. CDR1 MGHRA and CDR2 YSYEKL come from the germline V gene. The CDR3 runs 16 residues. V dropped 0 bases and J dropped 7 bases, with 18 bases sitting between them.